This passage covers 7 T cell receptor beta chains from one sample sequenced in a study of T cell repertoires in cytomegalovirus infection. These receptors lack a known antigen. TCRdb fed the reads into MiXCR, producing one record per CDR3 protein. The table lists roughly 800,000 distinct CDR3 sequences, almost 30% of them singletons, with about 12% in the top ten. The material sequenced was cultured CD8+ T cells from PBMCs, taken from culture after CMV antigen stimulation. The receptors were sampled from a human donor in good health (CMV status not recorded). Some clones in this sample may be carry-over from other donors' samples.

This chain uses TRBV2 with TRBJ1-1; D not resolved. Trimming took 8 bases from V and 8 from J, leaving 18 bases between them. Germline CDR1 SNHLY, CDR2 FYNNEI. The CDR3 runs 13 residues. Here the CDR3 reads CASALTPRGEAFF. The CDR3 bases are TGTGCCAGCGCCCTAACCCCACGGGGAGAAGCTTTCTTT.

This chain connects TRBV28 to TRBJ2-7, with 8 positions matching TRBD1. The CDR3 covers 14 residues. The V gene's germline CDR1 is MDHEN and CDR2 SYDVKM. Trimming at V came to 4 bases and at J to 6 bases, leaving 8 bases not matched to a gene. The CDR3 loop is CASSSRLRGREQYV. The CDR3 DNA reads TGTGCCAGCAGTTCCCGACTCAGGGGGCGCGAGCAGTACGTC.

This clonotype was detected ten times or more. The chain is built from TRBV7-2 and TRBJ2-5; no firm D call. In germline, CDR1 is SGHTA, CDR2 FQGNSA. The length of the CDR3 is 13 residues. Between the trimmed V and J ends, which lost 4 bases and 3 bases, there was a span of 9 bases. The CDR3 sequence is CASSSIRKETQYF. In DNA, the CDR3 is TGTGCCAGCAGCTCGATCAGGAAAGAGACCCAGTACTTC.

This chain connects TRBV28 to TRBJ1-3, with no clear D. CDR1 MDHEN and CDR2 SYDVKM come from the germline V gene. V gave up 2 bases and J gave up 0 bases, with 8 bases separating them. The length of the CDR3 is 15 residues. The CDR3 sequence is CASSLGWGSGNTIYF. CDR3 sequence (DNA): TGTGCCAGCAGTTTAGGATGGGGCTCTGGAAACACCATATATTTT.

This clonotype was seen more than once but under ten times. The gene calls are TRBV6-1 and TRBJ2-2; tentatively, D is TRBD1 or TRBD2 (5 bases each). V shed 6 bases and J shed 4 bases, with 24 bases lying between them. The CDR3 has 18 amino acids. The V gene's germline CDR1 is MNHNS and CDR2 SASEGT. The CDR3 DNA is TGTGCCAGCAGCGCTACCTGGGGCGGGCCCCGTGTCACCGGGGAGCTGTTTTTT. It is translated as CASSATWGGPRVTGELFF.

This chain uses TRBV20-1 with TRBJ2-7; maybe TRBD1 (5 bases). From germline, CDR1 is DFQATT and CDR2 SNEGSKA (reference sequence). CDR3 length: 13 amino acids. Trimming stripped 0 bases from V and 4 bases from J, with 10 bases between. CDR3 sequence reads: CSARDDSHYEQYF. The CDR3 DNA is TGCAGTGCTAGAGATGACAGCCATTACGAGCAGTACTTC.

The rearrangement links TRBV5-6 to TRBJ2-2; possible D gene TRBD2, 6 bases. The V gene lost 1 base and the J gene lost 4 bases, with 14 bases spanning the gap. Germline-derived CDR1 and CDR2 are SGHDT and YYEEEE. CDR3 length: 16 residues. The DNA of the CDR3 is TGTGCCAGCAGCTTGAATCCGGGGGTGAGCACCGGGGAGCTGTTTTTT. As protein: CASSLNPGVSTGELFF. The full variable domain, its missing parts supplied by reference TRBV5-6 and TRBJ2-2, is DAGVTQSPTHLIKTRGQQVTLRCSPKSGHDTVSWYQQALGQGPQFIFQYYEEEERQRGNFPDRFSGHQFPNYSSELNVNALLLGDSALYLCASSLNPGVSTGELFFGEGSRLTVL.